This T cell receptor (beta chain) was recorded in a study of cytotoxic CD8 clonotypes in ibrutinib-treated CLL. Overall study context: Patients attained some 25 partial and 2 complete responses; at median about 70 months, roughly 15 remained remitted while some 12 progressed. Response samples were obtained once patients had received a median around 12 months of treatment, range 6 to 36.

In regard to this clone: Its cognate antigen is unknown.

General study results and limits: Investigators sampled sustained-remission and progressing patients at differing times. Public clonotypes, an uncommon group, contracted or remained stable on treatment.

V shed 4 bases, J shed 4 bases, and the junction held 12 bases outside the gene matches. Germline V CDR1 and CDR2: LGHNA, YSLEER. The CDR3 is 16 residues long. Profiled with immunoSEQ multiplex PCR; TCRdb holds only in-frame clones, not every one. The sample contains about 130,000 clones, about four fifths of which appear only once. This chain links TRBV4-3 with TRBJ2-7; 8 nucleotides line up with TRBD2. This specimen consisted of PBMCs, obtained after 12 months of ibrutinib treatment. This receptor was identified in a human donor with chronic lymphocytic leukemia. The DNA for the CDR3 is TGCGCCAGCAGCCTAGGACCGGGACTAGGGAGTTACGAGCAGTACTTC. This translates into CASSLGPGLGSYEQYF.